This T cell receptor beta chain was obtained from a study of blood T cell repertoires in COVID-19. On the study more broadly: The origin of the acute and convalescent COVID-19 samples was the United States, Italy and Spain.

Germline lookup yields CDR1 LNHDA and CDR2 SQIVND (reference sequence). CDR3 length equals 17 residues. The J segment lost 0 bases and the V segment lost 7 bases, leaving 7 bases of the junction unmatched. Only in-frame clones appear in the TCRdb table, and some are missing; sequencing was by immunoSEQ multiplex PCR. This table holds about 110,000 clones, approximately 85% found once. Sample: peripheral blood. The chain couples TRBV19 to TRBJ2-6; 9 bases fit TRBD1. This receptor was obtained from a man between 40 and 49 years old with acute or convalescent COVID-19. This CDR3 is CASIPRTGDSGANVLTF. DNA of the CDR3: TGTGCCAGTATCCCCAGGACAGGGGACTCTGGGGCCAACGTCCTGACTTTC.